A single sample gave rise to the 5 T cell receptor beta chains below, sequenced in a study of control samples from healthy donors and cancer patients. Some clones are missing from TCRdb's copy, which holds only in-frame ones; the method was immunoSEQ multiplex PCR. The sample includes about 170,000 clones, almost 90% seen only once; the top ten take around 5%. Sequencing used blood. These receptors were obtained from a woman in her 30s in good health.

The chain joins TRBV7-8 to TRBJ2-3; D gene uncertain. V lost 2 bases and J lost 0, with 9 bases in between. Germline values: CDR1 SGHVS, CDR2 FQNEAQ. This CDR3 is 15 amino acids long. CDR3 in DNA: TGTGCCAGCAGCTTAAGGTGGGAAAGCACAGATACGCAGTATTTT. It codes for CASSLRWESTDTQYF.

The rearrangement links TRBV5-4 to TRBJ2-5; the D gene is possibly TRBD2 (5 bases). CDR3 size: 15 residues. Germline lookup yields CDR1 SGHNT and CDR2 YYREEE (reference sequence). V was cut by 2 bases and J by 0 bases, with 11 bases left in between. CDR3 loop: CASSLWTEDQETQYF. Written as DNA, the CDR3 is TGTGCCAGCAGCTTATGGACGGAGGACCAAGAGACCCAGTACTTC.

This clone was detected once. CDR3 protein: CARRRRGRAEETQYF. Written as DNA, the CDR3 is TGTGCAAGGCGCCGACGAGGGCGGGCCGAGGAGACCCAGTACTTC. The chain has TRBV12-2 and TRBJ2-5; the table's D call, TRBD2, was not checked against the DNA. TRBV12-2 is given as a pseudogene. This CDR3 region has 15 residues.

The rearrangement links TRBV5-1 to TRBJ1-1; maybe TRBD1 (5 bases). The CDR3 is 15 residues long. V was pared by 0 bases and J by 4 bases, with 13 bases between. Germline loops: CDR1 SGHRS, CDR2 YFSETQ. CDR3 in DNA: TGCGCCAGCAGCTTGGATCCAGGGTGGGCCACTGAAGCTTTCTTT. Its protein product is CASSLDPGWATEAFF.

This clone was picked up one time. The CDR3 nucleotides read TGTGCCACCAGCACCGGGGACAGGGGGAAAGGCTACACCTTC. Translation: CATSTGDRGKGYTF. This rearrangement joins TRBV15 to TRBJ1-2; TRBD1 aligns across 11 bases. The germline V gene has CDR1 LNHNV and CDR2 YYDKDF (reference sequence). The CDR3 loop spans 14 amino acids. Losses at the gene ends were 4 bases for V and 8 bases for J; bases not matched to a gene: 6.